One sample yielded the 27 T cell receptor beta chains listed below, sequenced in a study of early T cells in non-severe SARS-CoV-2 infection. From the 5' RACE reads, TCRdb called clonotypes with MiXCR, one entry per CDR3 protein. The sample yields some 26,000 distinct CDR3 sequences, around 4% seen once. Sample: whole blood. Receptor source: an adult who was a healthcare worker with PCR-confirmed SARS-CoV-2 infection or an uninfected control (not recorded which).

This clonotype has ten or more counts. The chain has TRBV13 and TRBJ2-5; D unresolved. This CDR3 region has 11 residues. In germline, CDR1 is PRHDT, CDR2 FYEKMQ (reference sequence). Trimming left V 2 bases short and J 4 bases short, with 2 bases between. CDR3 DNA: TGTGCCAGCAGCTTATCAGAGACCCAGTACTTC. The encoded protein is CASSLSETQYF.

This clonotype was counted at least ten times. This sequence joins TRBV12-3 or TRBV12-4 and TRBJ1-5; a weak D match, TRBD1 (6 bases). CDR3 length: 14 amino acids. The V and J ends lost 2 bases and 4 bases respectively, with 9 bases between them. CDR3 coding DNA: TGTGCCAGCAGTTTATTTCAGGGGAATCAGCCCCAGCATTTT. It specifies CASSLFQGNQPQHF.

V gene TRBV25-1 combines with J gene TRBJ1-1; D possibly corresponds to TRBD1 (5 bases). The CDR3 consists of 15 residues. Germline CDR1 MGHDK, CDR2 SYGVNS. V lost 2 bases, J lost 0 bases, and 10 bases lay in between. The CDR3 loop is CASSEGDSLNTEAFF. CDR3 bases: TGTGCCAGCAGTGAAGGTGACAGTTTGAACACTGAAGCTTTCTTT.

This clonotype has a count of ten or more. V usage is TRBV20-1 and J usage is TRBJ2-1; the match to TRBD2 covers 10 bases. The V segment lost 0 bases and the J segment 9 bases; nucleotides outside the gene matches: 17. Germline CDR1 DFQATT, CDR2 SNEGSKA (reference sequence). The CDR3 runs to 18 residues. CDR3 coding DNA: TGCAGTGCTAGAGATCCGACTAGCGGGCTTAGAACCGGCAGTGAGCAGTTCTTC. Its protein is CSARDPTSGLRTGSEQFF.

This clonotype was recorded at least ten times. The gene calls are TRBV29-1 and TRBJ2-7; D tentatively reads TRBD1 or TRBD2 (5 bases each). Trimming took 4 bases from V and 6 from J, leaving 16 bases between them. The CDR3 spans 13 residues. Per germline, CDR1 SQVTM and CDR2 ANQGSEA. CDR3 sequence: CSVGSAKRGEQYF. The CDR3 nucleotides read TGCAGCGTTGGATCGGCGAAGAGGGGCGAGCAGTACTTC.

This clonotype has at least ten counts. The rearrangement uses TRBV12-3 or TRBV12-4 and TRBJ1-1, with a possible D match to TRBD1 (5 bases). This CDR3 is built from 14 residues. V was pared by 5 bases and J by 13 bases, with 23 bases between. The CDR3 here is CASSPSGGGGSVFF. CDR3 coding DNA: TGTGCCAGCAGTCCTAGCGGGGGGGGAGGGTCGGTTTTCTTT.

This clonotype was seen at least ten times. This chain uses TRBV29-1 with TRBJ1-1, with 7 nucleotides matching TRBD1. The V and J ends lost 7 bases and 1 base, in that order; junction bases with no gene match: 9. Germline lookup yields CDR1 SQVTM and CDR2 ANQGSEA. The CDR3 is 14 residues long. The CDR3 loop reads CSGGAGGRNTEAFF. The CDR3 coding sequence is TGCAGCGGAGGGGCAGGGGGGCGGAACACTGAAGCTTTCTTT.

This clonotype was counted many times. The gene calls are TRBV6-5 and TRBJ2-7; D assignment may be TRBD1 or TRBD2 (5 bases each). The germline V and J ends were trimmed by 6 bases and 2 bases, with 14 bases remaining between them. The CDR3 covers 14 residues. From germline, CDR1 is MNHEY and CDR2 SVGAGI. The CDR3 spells CASRRDGATYEQYF. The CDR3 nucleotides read TGTGCCAGCAGACGGGACGGAGCCACCTACGAGCAGTACTTC.

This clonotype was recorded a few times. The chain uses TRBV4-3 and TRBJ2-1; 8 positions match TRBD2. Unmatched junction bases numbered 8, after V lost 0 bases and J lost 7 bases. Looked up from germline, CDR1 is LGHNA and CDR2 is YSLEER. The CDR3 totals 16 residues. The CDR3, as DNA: TGCGCCAGCAGCCAAGATACGGGCCTAGCGGGTAATGAGCAGTTCTTC. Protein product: CASSQDTGLAGNEQFF.

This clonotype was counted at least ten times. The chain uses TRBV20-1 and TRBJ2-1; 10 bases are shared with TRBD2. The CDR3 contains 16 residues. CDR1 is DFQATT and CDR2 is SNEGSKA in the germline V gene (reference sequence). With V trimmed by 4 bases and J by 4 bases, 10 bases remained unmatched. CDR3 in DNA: TGCAGTGCTAATTCGTTAGGGACTAGCGTATACAATGAGCAGTTCTTC. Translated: CSANSLGTSVYNEQFF.

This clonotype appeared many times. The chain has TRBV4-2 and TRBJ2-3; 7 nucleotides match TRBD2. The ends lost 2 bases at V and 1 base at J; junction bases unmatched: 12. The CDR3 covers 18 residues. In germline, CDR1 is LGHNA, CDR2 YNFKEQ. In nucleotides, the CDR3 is TGTGCCAGCAGCCAAACCCTTCCCCGCGGGGGAGGCACAGATACGCAGTATTTT. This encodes CASSQTLPRGGGTDTQYF.

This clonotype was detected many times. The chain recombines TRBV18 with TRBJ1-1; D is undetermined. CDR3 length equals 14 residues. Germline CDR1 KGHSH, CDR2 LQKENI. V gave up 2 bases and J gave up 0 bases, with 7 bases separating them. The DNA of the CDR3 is TGTGCCAGCTCACCAGCGCAGTTGAACACTGAAGCTTTCTTT. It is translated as CASSPAQLNTEAFF.

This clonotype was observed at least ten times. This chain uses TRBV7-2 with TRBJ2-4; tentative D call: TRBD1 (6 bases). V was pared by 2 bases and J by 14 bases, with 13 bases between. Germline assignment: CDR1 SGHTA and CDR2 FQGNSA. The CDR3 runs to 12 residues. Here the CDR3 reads CASSLRTRDKYF. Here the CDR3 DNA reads TGTGCCAGCAGCTTACGGACAAGGGACAAGTACTTC.

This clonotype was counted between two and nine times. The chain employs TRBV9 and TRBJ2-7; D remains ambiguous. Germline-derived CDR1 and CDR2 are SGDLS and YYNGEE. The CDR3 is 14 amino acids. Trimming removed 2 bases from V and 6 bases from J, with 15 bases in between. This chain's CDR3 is CASSVGPLLAEQYF. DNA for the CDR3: TGTGCCAGCAGCGTTGGGCCACTTTTGGCCGAGCAGTACTTC.

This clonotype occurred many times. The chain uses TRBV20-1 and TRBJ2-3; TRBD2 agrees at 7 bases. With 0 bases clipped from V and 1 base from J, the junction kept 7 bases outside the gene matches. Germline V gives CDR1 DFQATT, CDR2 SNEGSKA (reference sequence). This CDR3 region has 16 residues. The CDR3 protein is CSARDPEREGTDTQYF. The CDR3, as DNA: TGCAGTGCTAGAGATCCGGAGCGGGAAGGCACAGATACGCAGTATTTT.

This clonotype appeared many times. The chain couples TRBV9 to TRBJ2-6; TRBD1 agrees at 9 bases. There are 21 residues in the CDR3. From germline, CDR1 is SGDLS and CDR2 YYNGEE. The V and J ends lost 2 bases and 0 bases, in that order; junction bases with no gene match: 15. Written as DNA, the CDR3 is TGTGCCAGCAGCGTGAGGCCGGGACAGGGCTCCTCAAGCTCTGGGGCCAACGTCCTGACTTTC. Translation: CASSVRPGQGSSSSGANVLTF.

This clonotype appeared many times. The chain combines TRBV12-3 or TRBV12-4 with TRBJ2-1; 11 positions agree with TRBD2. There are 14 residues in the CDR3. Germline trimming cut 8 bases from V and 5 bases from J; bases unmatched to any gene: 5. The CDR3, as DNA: TGTGCCAGCGGAACTAGCGGGAGCCACAATGAGCAGTTCTTC. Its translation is CASGTSGSHNEQFF.

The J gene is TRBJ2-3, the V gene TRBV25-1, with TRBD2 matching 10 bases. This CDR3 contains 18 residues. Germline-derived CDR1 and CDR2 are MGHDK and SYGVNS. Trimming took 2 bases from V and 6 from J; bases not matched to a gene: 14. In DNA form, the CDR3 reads TGTGCCAGCAGTGAACGCCGGGGGGCTAGCGGGGGATCGGATACGCAGTATTTT. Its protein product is CASSERRGASGGSDTQYF.

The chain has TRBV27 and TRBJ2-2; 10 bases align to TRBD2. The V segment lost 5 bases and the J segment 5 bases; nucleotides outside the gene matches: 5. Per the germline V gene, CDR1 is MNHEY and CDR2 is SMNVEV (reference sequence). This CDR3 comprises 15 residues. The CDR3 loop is CASSPGLAETGELFF. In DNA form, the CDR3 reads TGTGCCAGCAGTCCCGGACTAGCGGAAACCGGGGAGCTGTTTTTT.

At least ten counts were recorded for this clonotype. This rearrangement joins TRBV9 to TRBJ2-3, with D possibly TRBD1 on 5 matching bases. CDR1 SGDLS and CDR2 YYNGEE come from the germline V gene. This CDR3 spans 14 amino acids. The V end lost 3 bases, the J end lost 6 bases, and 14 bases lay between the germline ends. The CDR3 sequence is CASSEGFGVDTQYF. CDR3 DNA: TGTGCCAGCAGCGAGGGGTTTGGCGTGGATACGCAGTATTTT.

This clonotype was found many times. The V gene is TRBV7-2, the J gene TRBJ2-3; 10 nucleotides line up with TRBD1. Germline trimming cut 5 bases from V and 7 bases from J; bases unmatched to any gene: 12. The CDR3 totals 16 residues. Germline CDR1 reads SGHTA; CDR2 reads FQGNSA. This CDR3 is CASSPLRDRGFNTQYF. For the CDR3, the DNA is TGTGCCAGCAGCCCCCTCCGGGACAGGGGATTCAATACGCAGTATTTT.

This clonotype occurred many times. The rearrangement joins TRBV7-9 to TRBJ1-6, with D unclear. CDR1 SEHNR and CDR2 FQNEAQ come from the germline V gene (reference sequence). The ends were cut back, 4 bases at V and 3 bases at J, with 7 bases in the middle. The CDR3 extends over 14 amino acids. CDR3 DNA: TGTGCCAGCAGCTCCGGGAACTATAATTCACCCCTCCACTTT. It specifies CASSSGNYNSPLHF.

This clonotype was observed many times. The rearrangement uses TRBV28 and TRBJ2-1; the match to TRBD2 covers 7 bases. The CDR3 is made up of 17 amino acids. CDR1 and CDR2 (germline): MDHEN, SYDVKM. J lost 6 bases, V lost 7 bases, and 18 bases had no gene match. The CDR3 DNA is TGTGCCAGCACCCCCGTTTCCCGGGAGGCTAACATCAATGAGCAGTTCTTC. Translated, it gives CASTPVSREANINEQFF.

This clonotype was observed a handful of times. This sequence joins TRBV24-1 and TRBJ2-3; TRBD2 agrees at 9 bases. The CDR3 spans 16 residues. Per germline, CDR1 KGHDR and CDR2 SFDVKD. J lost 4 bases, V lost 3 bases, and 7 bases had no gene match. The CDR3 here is CATSDAAGGRADTQYF. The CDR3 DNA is TGTGCCACCAGTGATGCGGCGGGAGGGCGGGCAGATACGCAGTATTTT.

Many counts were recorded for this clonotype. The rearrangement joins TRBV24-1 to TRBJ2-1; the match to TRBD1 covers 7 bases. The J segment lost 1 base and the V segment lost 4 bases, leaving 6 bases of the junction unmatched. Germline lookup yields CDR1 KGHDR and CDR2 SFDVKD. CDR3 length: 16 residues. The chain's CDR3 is CATSDPRQGSYNEQFF. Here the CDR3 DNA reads TGTGCCACCAGTGACCCTCGACAGGGTTCCTACAATGAGCAGTTCTTC.

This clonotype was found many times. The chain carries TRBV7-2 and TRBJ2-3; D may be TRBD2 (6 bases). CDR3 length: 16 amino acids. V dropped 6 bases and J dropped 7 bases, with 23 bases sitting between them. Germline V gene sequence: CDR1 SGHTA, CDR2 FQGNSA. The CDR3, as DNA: TGTGCCAGCAGGGCTTGGGGGGAAGCGGGTCGGCATACGCAGTATTTT. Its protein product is CASRAWGEAGRHTQYF. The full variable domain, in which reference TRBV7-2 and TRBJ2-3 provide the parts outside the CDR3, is GAGVSQSPSNKVTEKGKDVELRCDPISGHTALYWYRQSLGQGLEFLIYFQGNSAPDKSGLPSDRFSAERTGGSVSTLTIQRTQQEDSAVYLCASRAWGEAGRHTQYFGPGTRLTVL.

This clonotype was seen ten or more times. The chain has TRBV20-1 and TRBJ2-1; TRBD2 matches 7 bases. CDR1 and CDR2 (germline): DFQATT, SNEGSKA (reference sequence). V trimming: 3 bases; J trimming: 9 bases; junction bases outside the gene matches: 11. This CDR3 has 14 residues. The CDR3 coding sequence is TGCAGTGCTAGGCCGCGGGAGAGGCGGGGTGAGCAGTTCTTC. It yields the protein CSARPRERRGEQFF.